The 20 T cell receptor beta chains below were found in one sample sequenced in a study of memory CD4+ T cells and cytomegalovirus serostatus. The table came from immunoSEQ multiplex PCR; TCRdb's copy has only in-frame clones and leaves some out. The sample comprises approximately 61,000 clones, about three quarters of which are singletons, and around 0.58% rests with the top ten. The sort gate was single viable CD3+CD4+CD8-CD45RO+ cells for memory CD4+ T cells. Sequencing input: memory CD4+ T cells from blood. The receptors derive from an adult in good health and CMV-seronegative. Some clones in this sample may be carry-over from other donors' samples.

This clone has at least ten counts. This chain connects TRBV2 to TRBJ2-1; TRBD2 is a possible D gene (6 bases). The ends were cut back, 4 bases at V and 3 bases at J, with 13 bases in the middle. CDR3 length: 15 amino acids. From germline, CDR1 is SNHLY and CDR2 FYNNEI. The CDR3 reads CASSAGLRYYNEQFF. CDR3 nucleotides: TGTGCCAGCAGTGCGGGACTCCGTTACTACAATGAGCAGTTCTTC.

This clone is medium-sized. V gene TRBV4-1 combines with J gene TRBJ1-2; 12 nucleotides align to TRBD1. CDR1 MGHRA and CDR2 YSYEKL come from the germline V gene. The CDR3 has 15 residues. J gave up 7 bases and V 3 bases, and 6 bases lay outside the gene matches. The CDR3 here is CASSHGPGQGAGYTF. CDR3 DNA sequence: TGCGCCAGCAGCCATGGACCGGGACAGGGGGCTGGCTACACCTTC.

This chain joins TRBV18 and TRBJ1-6, with D hard to call. The CDR3 consists of 12 residues. Germline CDR1 reads KGHSH; CDR2 reads LQKENI. Trimming took 3 bases from V and 10 from J, leaving 7 bases between them. CDR3 coding DNA: TGTGCCAGCTCACCCGAGGAGTCACCCCTCCACTTT. Translated: CASSPEESPLHF.

V is TRBV7-2 and J is TRBJ2-2; D may be TRBD2 (6 bases). CDR1 and CDR2 from the germline V gene are SGHTA and FQGNSA. The ends were cut back, 7 bases at V and 1 base at J, with 13 bases in the middle. This CDR3 spans 15 amino acids. Here the CDR3 DNA reads TGTGCCAGCAACCCGGGACTCCAGAACACCGGGGAGCTGTTTTTT. Residues: CASNPGLQNTGELFF.

The chain links TRBV5-1 to TRBJ2-5; 7 bases match TRBD2. Germline CDR1 SGHRS, CDR2 YFSETQ. This CDR3 contains 14 residues. Trimming took 3 bases from V and 0 from J; bases not matched to a gene: 2. The CDR3 here is CASSSAGDQETQYF. CDR3 in DNA: TGCGCCAGCAGCTCCGCGGGAGACCAAGAGACCCAGTACTTC.

DNA of the CDR3: TGCAGCGTTAAGGGACAGTGGAAAGATACGCAGTATTTT. Encoded protein: CSVKGQWKDTQYF. This chain connects TRBV29-1 to TRBJ2-3, with 7 bases that match TRBD1. The CDR3 covers 13 residues. In germline, CDR1 is SQVTM, CDR2 ANQGSEA. With 5 bases clipped from V and 5 bases from J, the junction kept 7 bases outside the gene matches.

The chain recombines TRBV4-1 with TRBJ1-3, with D possibly being TRBD1 (5 bases). Trimming removed 1 base at V and 0 bases at J, with 13 bases between. This CDR3 is 17 amino acids long. Germline V gene data show CDR1 as MGHRA and CDR2 as YSYEKL. The CDR3 nucleotides are TGCGCCAGCAGCCAAGCGACACAGGCCACCTCTGGAAACACCATATATTTT. Residues: CASSQATQATSGNTIYF.

The CDR3 loop reads CASSPPGQGIYEQYF. CDR3 sequence (DNA): TGTGCCAGCAGCCCGCCCGGACAGGGAATATACGAGCAGTACTTC. The V gene is TRBV5-4, the J gene TRBJ2-7, with 8 nucleotides matching TRBD1. The V segment lost 4 bases and the J segment 4 bases; nucleotides outside the gene matches: 10. The CDR3 is made up of 15 amino acids. CDR1 is SGHNT, CDR2 YYREEE, per germline (reference sequence).

The J gene is TRBJ2-5, the V gene TRBV7-2, with D tentatively TRBD1 or TRBD2 (5 bases each). The germline V and J ends were trimmed by 1 base and 7 bases, with 13 bases remaining between them. CDR1 is SGHTA, CDR2 FQGNSA, per germline. The CDR3 runs 14 residues. CDR3: CASSLGGDARTQYF. The CDR3 DNA is TGTGCCAGCAGCTTAGGTGGGGACGCCAGGACCCAGTACTTC.

The table lists this clone with a few counts. This CDR3 is also generated by other DNA sequences in the sample. The chain is built from TRBV5-1 and TRBJ2-1; D is ambiguous. The CDR3 spans 13 residues. Germline CDR1 is SGHRS and CDR2 is YFSETQ. Trimming pared 0 bases from V and 5 bases from J, leaving 6 bases between. CDR3 nucleotides: TGCGCCAGCAGCTTGGGTGCCGACAATGAGCAGTTCTTC. Translating it yields CASSLGADNEQFF. The full variable domain, in which reference TRBV5-1 and TRBJ2-1 provide the parts outside the CDR3, is KAGVTQTPRYLIKTRGQQVTLSCSPISGHRSVSWYQQTPGQGLQFLFEYFSETQRNKGNFPGRFSGRQFSNSRSEMNVSTLELGDSALYLCASSLGADNEQFFGPGTRLTVL.

This chain links TRBV11-2 with TRBJ2-6; D unclear. Germline values: CDR1 SGHAT, CDR2 FQNNGV. Trimming removed 6 bases at V and 1 base at J, with 10 bases between. The CDR3 covers 15 residues. DNA for the CDR3: TGTGCCAGCAGTGCGCCGGTATCTGGGGCCAACGTCCTGACTTTC. Protein product: CASSAPVSGANVLTF.

The CDR3 here is CASSLALGGTIGRTGELFF. In nucleotides, the CDR3 is TGCGCCAGCAGCTTGGCACTAGGAGGGACGATAGGTCGCACCGGGGAGCTGTTTTTT. V usage is TRBV5-1 and J usage is TRBJ2-2, with D maybe TRBD2 (6 bases). The germline V gene encodes CDR1 SGHRS and CDR2 YFSETQ. Trimming shortened V by 0 bases and J by 4 bases, and 22 bases separated the two germline ends. The CDR3 runs 19 residues.

Here the CDR3 DNA reads TGTGCCAGCAGCGTAGCGGCTAGCGGGGGGGCTGGGGAGCAGTTCTTC. It encodes CASSVAASGGAGEQFF. This chain joins TRBV9 and TRBJ2-1; 12 bases are a match to TRBD2. Germline V gene data show CDR1 as SGDLS and CDR2 as YYNGEE. V was pared by 0 bases and J by 10 bases, with 8 bases of the junction left unmatched. This CDR3 has 16 residues.

This chain links TRBV28 with TRBJ1-5, with D uncertain. Germline V gene data show CDR1 as MDHEN and CDR2 as SYDVKM. V shed 7 bases and J shed 0 bases, with 4 bases lying between them. The CDR3 length is 12 residues. DNA for the CDR3: TGTGCCAGCAAGATTAGCAATCAGCCCCAGCATTTT. It yields the protein CASKISNQPQHF.

This clone has a single count. The chain links TRBV5-4 to TRBJ1-1; TRBD1 agrees at 9 bases. The CDR3 runs 16 residues. V was clipped by 0 bases and J by 6 bases; unmatched bases: 9. Germline CDR1 is SGHNT and CDR2 is YYREEE (reference sequence). CDR3 in amino acids: CASSLGDREINPEAFF. The DNA for the CDR3 is TGTGCCAGCAGCTTGGGGGACAGGGAGATCAATCCTGAAGCTTTCTTT.

The rearrangement joins TRBV7-2 to TRBJ1-1; tentatively, D is TRBD1 (5 bases). There are 15 residues in the CDR3. V was pared by 5 bases and J by 5 bases, with 18 bases between. Germline V gives CDR1 SGHTA, CDR2 FQGNSA. Written as DNA, the CDR3 is TGTGCCAGCAGCCCCCAAGGGGTCGGGCAGACTGAAGCTTTCTTT. Protein sequence: CASSPQGVGQTEAFF.

V and J are TRBV11-2 and TRBJ1-3; TRBD1 is a possible D gene (5 bases). Per germline, CDR1 SGHAT and CDR2 FQNNGV. The CDR3 is made up of 16 amino acids. Between the trimmed V and J ends, which lost 5 bases and 0 bases, there was a span of 14 bases. The CDR3 DNA reads as TGTGCCAGCAGCCCCCCCGGGACTACCTCTGGAAACACCATATATTTT. Amino acid sequence: CASSPPGTTSGNTIYF.

This clone was counted a single time. The chain links TRBV19 to TRBJ2-1, with 8 bases fitting TRBD2. CDR1 LNHDA and CDR2 SQIVND come from the germline V gene (reference sequence). This CDR3 has 17 amino acids. V dropped 2 bases and J dropped 7; count of bases not matched to a gene: 13. The CDR3: CASSIPPGAGGRNEQFF. CDR3 nucleotide sequence: TGTGCCAGTAGTATACCCCCAGGGGCGGGGGGTAGGAATGAGCAGTTCTTC. Supplemented by reference TRBV19 and TRBJ2-1, the full variable domain reads DGGITQSPKYLFRKEGQNVTLSCEQNLNHDAMYWYRQDPGQGLRLIYYSQIVNDFQKGDIAEGYSVSREKKESFPLTVTSAQKNPTAFYLCASSIPPGAGGRNEQFFGPGTRLTVL.

The chain uses TRBV10-3 and TRBJ1-2; 10 bases line up with TRBD1. Germline-derived CDR1 and CDR2 are ENHRY and SYGVKD. The CDR3 is made up of 16 amino acids. With V trimmed by 5 bases and J by 6 bases, 12 bases remained unmatched. This chain's CDR3 is CAISPGSGTGADGYTF. The CDR3 nucleotides read TGTGCCATCAGTCCAGGCTCCGGGACAGGGGCGGATGGCTACACCTTC.

The chain combines TRBV7-6 with TRBJ1-2, with D possibly matching TRBD1 (6 bases). The CDR3 has 14 amino acids. Germline CDR1 and CDR2: SGHVS and FNYEAQ. V dropped 5 bases and J dropped 5 bases, with 15 bases sitting between them. CDR3 region: CASSPRGGRYGYTF. The CDR3 DNA follows: TGTGCCAGCAGCCCCCGCGGGGGCCGGTATGGCTACACCTTC.